The rows below give T cell receptor beta chains drawn from one sample of a study of blood T cell repertoires in COVID-19. Generated by immunoSEQ multiplex PCR, the TCRdb table keeps only in-frame clones and is missing some. The repertoire holds some 120,000 clones, with about 89% as singletons. The sequencing input was peripheral blood. Source of these receptors: a human donor with acute or convalescent COVID-19. The donor label of this sample is uncertain. Each CDR3 is given without its conserved first and last residue.

cdr3_aa	cdr3_length	j_call	v_call
ASSPVTGTDTQY	12	TRBJ2-3	TRBV18
AWSVGGILNEQF	12	TRBJ2-1	TRBV30
ASSQAGGINYGYT	13	TRBJ1-2	TRBV3-1/TRBV3-2
ASTHLDRVSGANVLT	15	TRBJ2-6	TRBV19
ASSWTGENTEAF	12	TRBJ1-1	TRBV5-1
ASSRLGQVDT	10	TRBJ1-2	TRBV3-1/TRBV3-2
ASSPGQIYQPQH	12	TRBJ1-5	TRBV2
ASSFGQASGEKLF	13	TRBJ1-4	TRBV6-6
ASSLRGSTNEKLF	13	TRBJ1-4	TRBV5-4
ASSLGPGSYNEQF	13	TRBJ2-1	TRBV7-2
ASRPGQGDYGYT	12	TRBJ1-2	TRBV28
ASSQRGTSGSWGLGTAKNIQY	21	TRBJ2-4	TRBV6-2/TRBV6-3
ASSYRQREPYGYT	13	TRBJ1-2	TRBV6-2/TRBV6-3
AWTQGNYNSPLH	12	TRBJ1-6	TRBV30
ASSPQTAREAF	11	TRBJ1-1	TRBV18
ASSPEGGGRRSGQF	14	TRBJ2-1	TRBV7-2
ASSYSGGASYEQY	13	TRBJ2-7	TRBV6-5
ASSRARGGKF	10	TRBJ2-1	TRBV4-1
ASLPSSGNTIY	11	TRBJ1-3	TRBV7-9
ASSLAGGFGANVLT	14	TRBJ2-6	TRBV5-6
ASSLRAGGPNEQF	13	TRBJ2-1	TRBV27
ASSQDVKIPGKLF	13	TRBJ2-2	TRBV14
ASSQGGEQY	9	TRBJ2-7	TRBV3-1/TRBV3-2
ASSNREIGTEAF	12	TRBJ1-1	TRBV28
ASSQSASGRALSYEQY	16	TRBJ2-7	TRBV4-3